These T cell receptor beta chains were read from a single sample in a study of shared clonotypes between healthy human individuals. The protocol was immunoSEQ multiplex PCR, while the TCRdb copy is restricted to in-frame clones and leaves out a portion. The table lists roughly 2.2 million clones, 85% to 95% of them singletons. Sequenced material: naive CD4+ T cells from PBMCs. These receptors were obtained from a man aged 18 to 30 in good health. Some clones in this sample may be carry-over from other donors' samples. Each CDR3 is given with its conserved first and last residue. A D gene is named only where the DNA matches it firmly. A row's size may be missing; if present it is once, few, many or a size class.

v_call	d_call	clone_size	j_call	cdr3_nt	cdr3_aa
TRBV5-1	NA	NA	TRBJ2-1	TGCGCCAGCAGCTTGGGACCGGGAAACGGTTACAATGAGCAGTTCTTC	CASSLGPGNGYNEQFF
TRBV30	TRBD2	NA	TRBJ2-1	TGTGCCTGGATTAGGTTGGGACTAGCCGGGGAGCAGTTCTTC	CAWIRLGLAGEQFF
TRBV7-9	TRBD2	NA	TRBJ2-1	TGTGCCAGCAGCTTAAAATTAGCGGGGGGCCGGGAGCAGTTCTTC	CASSLKLAGGREQFF
TRBV6-1	TRBD1	NA	TRBJ1-5	TGTGCCAGCAGTGAATTGACAGGGAAGATCTGGGGTTTCAATCAGCCCCAGCATTTT	CASSELTGKIWGFNQPQHF
TRBV28	NA	NA	TRBJ1-2	TGTGCCAGCAGTTCGCCAGTGTATGGCTACACCTTC	CASSSPVYGYTF
TRBV4-1	NA	NA	TRBJ1-4	TGCGCCAGCAGCCAAGGAAAGAGAGAGGCAGTCGGGGAAAAACTGTTTTTT	CASSQGKREAVGEKLFF
TRBV7-8	NA	NA	TRBJ2-5	TGTGCCAGCAGCTCGCAGGGGTTCCAAGAGACCCAGTACTTC	CASSSQGFQETQYF
TRBV10-3	NA	NA	TRBJ2-1	TGTGCCATCAGTGACAGGGGCAGCGGCGCAAGCTCCTACAATGAGCAGTTCTTC	CAISDRGSGASSYNEQFF
TRBV28	TRBD2	NA	TRBJ2-2	TGTGCCAGCCTGTCCGGGACTAGCGAGGGCGGGGAGCTGTTTTTT	CASLSGTSEGGELFF
TRBV9	NA	once	TRBJ2-7	TGTGCCAGCAGCGCCGGGGGAAGCGGAGTTACCTACGAGCAGTACTTC	CASSAGGSGVTYEQYF
TRBV7-2	TRBD1	NA	TRBJ1-5	TGTGCCAGCAGCTTAGCGTGGGACAGGGGGACTCAGCCCCAGCATTTT	CASSLAWDRGTQPQHF
TRBV28	NA	NA	TRBJ1-5	TGTGCCAGCGGATATCAGCCCCAGCATTTT	CASGYQPQHF
TRBV7-3	TRBD2	NA	TRBJ2-1	TGTGCCAGCAGCACGGAAAGCGGGAGTCAGTTCTTC	CASSTESGSQFF
TRBV28	TRBD1	NA	TRBJ2-2	TGTGCCAGCTCTTGGGACAGGGGGCCTACCCCCGCCGGGGAGCTGTTTTTT	CASSWDRGPTPAGELFF
TRBV9	NA	NA	TRBJ2-4	TGTGCCAGCAGCGCAGGCTCTCTAGCCAAAAACATTCAGTACTTC	CASSAGSLAKNIQYF
TRBV5-1	TRBD1	NA	TRBJ2-1	TGCGCCAGCAGCTTGACAGGGGCCTCCTACAATGAGCAGTTCTTC	CASSLTGASYNEQFF
TRBV10-3	TRBD1	NA	TRBJ1-5	TGTGCCATCAGGGCCGGGACAGATAGCAATCAGCCCCAGCATTTT	CAIRAGTDSNQPQHF
TRBV6-6	NA	NA	TRBJ2-1	TGTGCCAGCAGTTACTCAGCCAATGAGCAGTTCTTC	CASSYSANEQFF
TRBV10-3	TRBD1	NA	TRBJ2-5	TGTGCCATCAGTGCCTCCGCCGGGACAGCGGAAGAGACCCAGTACTTC	CAISASAGTAEETQYF
TRBV28	NA	NA	TRBJ1-6	TGTGCCAGCAGTTTAAATTCACCCCTCCACTTT	CASSLNSPLHF
TRBV7-3	NA	NA	TRBJ1-3	TGTGCCAGCAGCCTCAACAGGGCAAACACCATATATTTT	CASSLNRANTIYF
TRBV28	TRBD1	NA	TRBJ1-1	TGTGCCAGCAGTTTAGTTTCAGGGGGAGACACTGAAGCTTTCTTT	CASSLVSGGDTEAFF
TRBV7-8	NA	NA	TRBJ2-7	TGTGCCAGCAGCTTAGAGGAGATCAACTCCTACGAGCAGTACTTC	CASSLEEINSYEQYF
TRBV7-9	TRBD1	NA	TRBJ1-2	TGTGCCAGCACAGGGGGCGATGGCTACACCTTC	CASTGGDGYTF
TRBV4-1	NA	NA	TRBJ1-6	TGCGCCAGCAGCCAAGAGGTCAGGGTAAGCTCACCCCTCCACTTT	CASSQEVRVSSPLHF
TRBV28	NA	NA	TRBJ2-7	TGTGCCAGCAGTTTGTCAGCGGACTACGAGCAGTACTTC	CASSLSADYEQYF